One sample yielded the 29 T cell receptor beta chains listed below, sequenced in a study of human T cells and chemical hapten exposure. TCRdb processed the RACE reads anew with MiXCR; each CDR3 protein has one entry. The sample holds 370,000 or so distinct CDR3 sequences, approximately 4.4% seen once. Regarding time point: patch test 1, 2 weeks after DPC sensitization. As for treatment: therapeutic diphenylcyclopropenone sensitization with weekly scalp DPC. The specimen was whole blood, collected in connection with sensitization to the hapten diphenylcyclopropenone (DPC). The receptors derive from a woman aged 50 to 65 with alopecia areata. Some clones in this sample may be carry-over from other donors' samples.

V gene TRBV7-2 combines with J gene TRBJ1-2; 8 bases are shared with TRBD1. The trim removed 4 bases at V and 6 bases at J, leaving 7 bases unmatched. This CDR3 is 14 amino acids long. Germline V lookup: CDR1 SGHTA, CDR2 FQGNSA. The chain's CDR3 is CASSSTGGGDGYTF. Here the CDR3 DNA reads TGTGCCAGCAGCTCAACAGGGGGTGGCGATGGCTACACCTTC.

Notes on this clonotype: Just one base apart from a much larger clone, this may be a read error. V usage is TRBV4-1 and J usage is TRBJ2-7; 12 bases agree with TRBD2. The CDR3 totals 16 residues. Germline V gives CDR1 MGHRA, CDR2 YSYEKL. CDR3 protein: CASSQTGLAGPYEQNF. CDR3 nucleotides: TGCGCCAGCAGCCAGACAGGACTAGCGGGACCCTACGAGCAGAACTTC.

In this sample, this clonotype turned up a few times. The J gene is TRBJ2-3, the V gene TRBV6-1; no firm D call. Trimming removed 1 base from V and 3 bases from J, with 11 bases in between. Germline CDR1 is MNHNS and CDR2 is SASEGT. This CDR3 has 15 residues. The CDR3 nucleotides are TGTGCCAGCAGTGAAGTCCGAGGCGGAACAGATACGCAGTATTTT. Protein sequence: CASSEVRGGTDTQYF.

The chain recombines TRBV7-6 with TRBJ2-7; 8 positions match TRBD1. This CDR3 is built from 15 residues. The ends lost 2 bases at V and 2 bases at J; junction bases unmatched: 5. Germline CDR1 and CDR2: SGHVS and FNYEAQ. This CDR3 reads CASSLSMGQAYEQYF. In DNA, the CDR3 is TGTGCCAGCAGCTTATCCATGGGACAGGCCTACGAGCAGTACTTC.

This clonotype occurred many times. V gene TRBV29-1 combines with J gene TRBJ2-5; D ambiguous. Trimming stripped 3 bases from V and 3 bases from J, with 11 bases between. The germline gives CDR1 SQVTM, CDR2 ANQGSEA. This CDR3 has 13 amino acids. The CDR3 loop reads CSVDGQDKETQYF. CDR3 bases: TGCAGCGTTGATGGTCAGGATAAAGAGACCCAGTACTTC. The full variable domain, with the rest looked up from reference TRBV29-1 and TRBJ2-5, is SAVISQKPSRDICQRGTSLTIQCQVDSQVTMMFWYRQQPGQSLTLIATANQGSEATYESGFVIDKFPISRPNLTFSTLTVSNMSPEDSSIYLCSVDGQDKETQYFGPGTRLLVL.

The chain's CDR3 is CASSQKTGLDEKLFF. For the CDR3, the DNA is TGCGCCAGCAGCCAGAAGACAGGCCTGGATGAAAAACTGTTTTTT. The chain recombines TRBV4-3 with TRBJ1-4; the D gene is possibly TRBD1 (6 bases). The CDR3 has 15 residues. Trimming pared 3 bases from V and 6 bases from J, leaving 14 bases between. Germline V gives CDR1 LGHNA, CDR2 YSLEER.

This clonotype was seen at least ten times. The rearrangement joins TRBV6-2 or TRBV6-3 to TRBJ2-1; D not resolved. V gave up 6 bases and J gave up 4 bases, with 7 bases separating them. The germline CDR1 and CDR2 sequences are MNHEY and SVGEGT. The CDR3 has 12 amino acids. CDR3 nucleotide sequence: TGTGCCAGCAGCCTATGGTACAATGAGCAGTTCTTC. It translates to CASSLWYNEQFF.

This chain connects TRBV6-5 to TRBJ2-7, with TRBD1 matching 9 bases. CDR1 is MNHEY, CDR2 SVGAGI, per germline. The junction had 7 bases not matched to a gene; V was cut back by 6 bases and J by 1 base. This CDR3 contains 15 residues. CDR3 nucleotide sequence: TGTGCCAGCAGCGCGGACAGGGGAAGGTCCTACGAGCAGTACTTC. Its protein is CASSADRGRSYEQYF.

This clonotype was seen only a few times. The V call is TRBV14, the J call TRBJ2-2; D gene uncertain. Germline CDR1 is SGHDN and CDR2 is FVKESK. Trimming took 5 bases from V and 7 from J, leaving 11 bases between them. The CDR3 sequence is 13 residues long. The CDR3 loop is CASSYATGGELFF. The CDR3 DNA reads TGTGCCAGCAGCTACGCGACGGGCGGGGAGCTGTTTTTT.

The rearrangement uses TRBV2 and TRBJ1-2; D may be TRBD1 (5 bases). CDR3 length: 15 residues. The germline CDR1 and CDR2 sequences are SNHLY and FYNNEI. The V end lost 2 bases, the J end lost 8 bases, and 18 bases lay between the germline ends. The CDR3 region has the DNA TGTGCCAGCAGTGAACTGGCAGGGCCCGTGGAGGGCTACACCTTC. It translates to CASSELAGPVEGYTF.

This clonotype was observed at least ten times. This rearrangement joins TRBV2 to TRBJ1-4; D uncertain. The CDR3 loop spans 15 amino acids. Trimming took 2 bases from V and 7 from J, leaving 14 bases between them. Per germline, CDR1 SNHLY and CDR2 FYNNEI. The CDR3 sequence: CASSELSRRGEKLFF. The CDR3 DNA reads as TGTGCCAGCAGTGAACTGTCCCGGCGAGGTGAAAAACTGTTTTTT.

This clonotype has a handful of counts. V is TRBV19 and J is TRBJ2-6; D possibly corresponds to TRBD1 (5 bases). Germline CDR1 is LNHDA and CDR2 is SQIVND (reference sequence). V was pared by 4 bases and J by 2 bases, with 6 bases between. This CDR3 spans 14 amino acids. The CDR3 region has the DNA TGTGCCAGTAGTAGGGGCCCTGGGGCCAACGTCCTGACTTTC. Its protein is CASSRGPGANVLTF.

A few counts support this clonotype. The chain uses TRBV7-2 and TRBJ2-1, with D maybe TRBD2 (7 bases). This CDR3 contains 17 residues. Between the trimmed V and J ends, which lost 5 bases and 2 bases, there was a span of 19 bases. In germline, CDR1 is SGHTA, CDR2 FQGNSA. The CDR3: CASSRAGAQATYNEQFF. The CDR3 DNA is TGTGCCAGCAGCCGGGCGGGGGCCCAGGCTACCTACAATGAGCAGTTCTTC.

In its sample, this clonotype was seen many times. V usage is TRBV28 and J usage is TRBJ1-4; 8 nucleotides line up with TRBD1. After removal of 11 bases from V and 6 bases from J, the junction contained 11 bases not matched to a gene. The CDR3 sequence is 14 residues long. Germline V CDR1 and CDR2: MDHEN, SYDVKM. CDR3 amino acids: CASCYRTGYEKLFF. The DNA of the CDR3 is TGTGCCTCCTGTTATAGGACAGGGTATGAAAAACTGTTTTTT.

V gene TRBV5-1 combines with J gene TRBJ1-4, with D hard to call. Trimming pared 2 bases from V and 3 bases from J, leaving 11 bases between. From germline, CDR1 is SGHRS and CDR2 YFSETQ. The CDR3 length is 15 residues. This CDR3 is CASSFSGFANEKLFF. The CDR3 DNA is TGCGCCAGCAGCTTTTCTGGGTTCGCTAATGAAAAACTGTTTTTT.

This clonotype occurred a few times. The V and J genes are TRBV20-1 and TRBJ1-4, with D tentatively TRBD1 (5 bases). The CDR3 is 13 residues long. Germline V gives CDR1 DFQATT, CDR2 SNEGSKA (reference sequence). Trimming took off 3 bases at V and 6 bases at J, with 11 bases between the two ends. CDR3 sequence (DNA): TGCAGTGCTAGGAAGACAGCAGATGAAAAACTGTTTTTT. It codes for CSARKTADEKLFF.

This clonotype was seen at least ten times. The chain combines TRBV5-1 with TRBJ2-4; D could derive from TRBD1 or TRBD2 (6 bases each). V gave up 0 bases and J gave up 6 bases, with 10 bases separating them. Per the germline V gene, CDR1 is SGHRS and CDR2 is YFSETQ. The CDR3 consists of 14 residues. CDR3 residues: CASSLGGGGNIQYF. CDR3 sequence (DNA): TGCGCCAGCAGCTTGGGAGGAGGGGGAAACATTCAGTACTTC.

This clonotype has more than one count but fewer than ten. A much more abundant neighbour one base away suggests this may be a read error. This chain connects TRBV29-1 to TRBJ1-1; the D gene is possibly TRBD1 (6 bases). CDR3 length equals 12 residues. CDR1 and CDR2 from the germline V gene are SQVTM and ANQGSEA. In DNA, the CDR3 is TGCAGCCTTGAAGCCGAGGGGGGGAGTGCTTTCTTT. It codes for CSLEAEGGSAFF. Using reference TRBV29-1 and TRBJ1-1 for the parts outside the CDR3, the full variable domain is SAVISQKPSRDICQRGTSLTIQCQVDSQVTMMFWYRQQPGQSLTLIATANQGSEATYESGFVIDKFPISRPNLTFSTLTVSNMSPEDSSIYLCSLEAEGGSAFFGQGTRLTVV.

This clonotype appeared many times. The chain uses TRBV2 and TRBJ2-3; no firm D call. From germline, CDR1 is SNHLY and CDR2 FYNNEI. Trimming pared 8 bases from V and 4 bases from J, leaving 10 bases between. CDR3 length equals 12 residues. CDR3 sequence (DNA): TGTGCCAGCTCCCCTCTCCCAGATACGCAGTATTTT. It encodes CASSPLPDTQYF.

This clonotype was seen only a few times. The chain's CDR3 is CASSPKTTNTEAFF. CDR3 in DNA: TGTGCCAGCAGCCCAAAGACAACGAACACTGAAGCTTTCTTT. J is TRBJ1-1 and V is TRBV3-1; the D is unclear. Trimming removed 4 bases from V and 1 base from J, with 10 bases in between. This CDR3 region has 14 residues. CDR1 is LGHDT and CDR2 is YNNKEL in the germline V gene (reference sequence).

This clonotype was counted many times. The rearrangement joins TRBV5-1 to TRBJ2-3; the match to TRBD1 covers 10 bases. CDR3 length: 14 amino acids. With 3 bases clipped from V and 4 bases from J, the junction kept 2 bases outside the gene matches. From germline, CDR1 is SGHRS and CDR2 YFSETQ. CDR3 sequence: CASSYGQGADTQYF. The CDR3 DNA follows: TGCGCCAGCAGCTACGGACAGGGGGCAGATACGCAGTATTTT. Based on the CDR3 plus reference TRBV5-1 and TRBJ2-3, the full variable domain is KAGVTQTPRYLIKTRGQQVTLSCSPISGHRSVSWYQQTPGQGLQFLFEYFSETQRNKGNFPGRFSGRQFSNSRSEMNVSTLELGDSALYLCASSYGQGADTQYFGPGTRLTVL.

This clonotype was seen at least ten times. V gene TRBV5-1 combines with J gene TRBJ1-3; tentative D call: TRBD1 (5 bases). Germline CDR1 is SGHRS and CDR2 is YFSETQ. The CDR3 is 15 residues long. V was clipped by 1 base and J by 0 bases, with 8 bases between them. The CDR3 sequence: CASSLSGGSGNTIYF. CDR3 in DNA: TGCGCCAGCAGCTTGAGCGGGGGCTCTGGAAACACCATATATTTT.

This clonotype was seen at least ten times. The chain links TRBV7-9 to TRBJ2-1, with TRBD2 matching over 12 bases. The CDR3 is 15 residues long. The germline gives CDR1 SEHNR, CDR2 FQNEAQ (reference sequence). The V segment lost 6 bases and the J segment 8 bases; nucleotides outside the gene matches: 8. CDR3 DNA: TGTGCCAGCAGAAGACTAGCGGGAGATTTCGATGAGCAGTTCTTC. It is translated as CASRRLAGDFDEQFF.

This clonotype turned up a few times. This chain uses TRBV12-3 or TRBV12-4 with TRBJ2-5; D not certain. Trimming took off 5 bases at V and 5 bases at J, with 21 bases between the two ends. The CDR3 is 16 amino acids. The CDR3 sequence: CASSPQNVSPGETQYF. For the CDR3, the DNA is TGTGCCAGCAGTCCTCAAAACGTGTCACCCGGGGAGACCCAGTACTTC.

CDR3 region: CASNPALGGPISEQFF. DNA for the CDR3: TGTGCCAGCAATCCCGCCCTGGGGGGGCCCATAAGTGAGCAGTTCTTC. The V gene is TRBV28, the J gene TRBJ2-1, with D perhaps TRBD2 (7 bases). This CDR3 comprises 16 residues. Germline CDR1 is MDHEN and CDR2 is SYDVKM. The ends were cut back, 7 bases at V and 9 bases at J, with 25 bases in the middle. Together with reference TRBV28 and TRBJ2-1, the CDR3 gives the full variable domain: DVKVTQSSRYLVKRTGEKVFLECVQDMDHENMFWYRQDPGLGLRLIYFSYDVKMKEKGDIPEGYSVSREKKERFSLILESASTNQTSMYLCASNPALGGPISEQFFGPGTRLTVL.

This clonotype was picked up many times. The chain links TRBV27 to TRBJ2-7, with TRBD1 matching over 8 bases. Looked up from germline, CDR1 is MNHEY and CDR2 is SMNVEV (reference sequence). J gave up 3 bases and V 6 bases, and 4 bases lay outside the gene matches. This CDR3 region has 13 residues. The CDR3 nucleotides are TGTGCCAGCAGACCTACAGGGGGCTACGAGCAGTACTTC. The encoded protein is CASRPTGGYEQYF.

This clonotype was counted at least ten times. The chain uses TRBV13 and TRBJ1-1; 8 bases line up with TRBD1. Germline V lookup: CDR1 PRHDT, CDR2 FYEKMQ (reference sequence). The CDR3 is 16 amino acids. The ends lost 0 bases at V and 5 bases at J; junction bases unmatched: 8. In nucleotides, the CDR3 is TGTGCCAGCAGCTTAGGCTTGACAGGGGCTCGGACTGAAGCTTTCTTT. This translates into CASSLGLTGARTEAFF.

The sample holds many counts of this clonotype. The DNA for the CDR3 is TGTGCCAGTCGGCGGGGACAGGGATTAGAGACCCAGTACTTC. As protein: CASRRGQGLETQYF. This chain connects TRBV6-6 to TRBJ2-5, with TRBD1 identical over 9 bases. Germline values: CDR1 MNHNY, CDR2 SVGAGI (reference sequence). The J segment lost 4 bases and the V segment lost 9 bases, leaving 9 bases of the junction unmatched. There are 14 residues in the CDR3.

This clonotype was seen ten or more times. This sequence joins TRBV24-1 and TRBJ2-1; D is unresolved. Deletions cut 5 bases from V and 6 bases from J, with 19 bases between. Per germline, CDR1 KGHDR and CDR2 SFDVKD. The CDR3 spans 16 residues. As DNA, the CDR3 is TGTGCCACCAGTGCCCCCGGGCCCCTTGCCAGCAATGAGCAGTTCTTC. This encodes CATSAPGPLASNEQFF.